Listed here are 27 T cell receptor beta chains from one sample, sequenced in a study of blood T cell repertoires in COVID-19. Repertoires were generated with immunoSEQ multiplex PCR, while TCRdb's copy carries only in-frame clones and drops some. The sample consists of around 300,000 clones, roughly 88% of them appearing once. Sample: peripheral blood. The receptor source for this set is a woman in her forties or fifties with active or convalescent COVID-19.

V is TRBV4-3 and J is TRBJ1-6, with no clear D. CDR1 LGHNA and CDR2 YSLEER come from the germline V gene. Trimming cost V 1 base and J 9 bases, with 10 bases left between them. The CDR3 spans 14 residues. Written as DNA, the CDR3 is TGCGCCAGCAGCCAAGCTCATAGTGGTTCACCCCTCCACTTT. It specifies CASSQAHSGSPLHF.

There are a few counts of this clone. V and J are TRBV30 and TRBJ2-7; weak D call: TRBD2 (6 bases). The V end was cut by 2 bases, the J end by 5 bases, with 13 bases between. This CDR3 has 13 residues. Germline CDR1 is GTSNPN and CDR2 is SVGIG (reference sequence). CDR3 protein: CAWSLGGAHEQYF. The DNA of the CDR3 is TGTGCCTGGAGTCTGGGAGGTGCCCACGAGCAGTACTTC.

This chain joins TRBV3-1 (or the pseudogene TRBV3-2) and TRBJ2-1; 7 positions match TRBD1. With V trimmed by 4 bases and J by 6 bases, 0 bases remained unmatched. CDR1 and CDR2 from the germline V gene are LGHDT and YNNKEL (reference sequence). This CDR3 comprises 12 residues. The CDR3 protein is CASSPGGNEQFF. In DNA form, the CDR3 reads TGTGCCAGCAGCCCAGGGGGCAATGAGCAGTTCTTC.

The CDR3 protein is CASRYDRGPNTEAFF. CDR3 in DNA: TGTGCCAGCAGATACGACAGGGGACCTAACACTGAAGCTTTCTTT. The chain uses TRBV7-2 and TRBJ1-1; 8 positions match TRBD1. Germline CDR1 is SGHTA and CDR2 is FQGNSA. CDR3 length: 15 amino acids. V trimming: 6 bases; J trimming: 2 bases; junction bases outside the gene matches: 8.

The V and J genes are TRBV11-3 and TRBJ2-1; 7 bases map to TRBD2. Losses at the gene ends were 1 base for V and 7 bases for J; bases not matched to a gene: 10. The CDR3 runs 16 residues. Germline V gene data show CDR1 as SGHNT and CDR2 as YENEEA. The CDR3 DNA is TGTGCCAGCAGCTTAGTTTCGGGGGGAAAAGGGAATGAGCAGTTCTTC. It specifies CASSLVSGGKGNEQFF.

The J gene is TRBJ1-1, the V gene TRBV27; TRBD1 matches at 7 bases. Germline values: CDR1 MNHEY, CDR2 SMNVEV (reference sequence). This CDR3 is built from 15 residues. With V trimmed by 5 bases and J by 3 bases, 9 bases remained unmatched. CDR3 region: CASSTGTVGDTEAFF. The DNA of the CDR3 is TGTGCCAGCAGTACGGGGACAGTTGGGGACACTGAAGCTTTCTTT.

This chain links TRBV19 with TRBJ2-2; tentatively, D is TRBD1 (6 bases). The V gene lost 6 bases and the J gene lost 1 base, with 9 bases spanning the gap. Germline-derived CDR1 and CDR2 are LNHDA and SQIVND (reference sequence). The CDR3 contains 14 residues. This CDR3 is CASRDRLNTGELFF. CDR3 nucleotides: TGTGCCAGTAGGGACAGACTGAACACCGGGGAGCTGTTTTTT.

This rearrangement joins TRBV30 to TRBJ1-5; D is uncertain. Trimming removed 7 bases from V and 10 bases from J, with 20 bases in between. CDR3 length: 13 amino acids. In germline, CDR1 is GTSNPN, CDR2 SVGIG (reference sequence). This chain's CDR3 is CASGSVGQSPQHF. Here the CDR3 DNA reads TGTGCCTCCGGCTCCGTTGGGCAATCACCCCAGCATTTT.

V gene TRBV24-1 combines with J gene TRBJ1-1, with D uncertain. Germline V gene data show CDR1 as KGHDR and CDR2 as SFDVKD. This CDR3 is 15 amino acids long. V was trimmed by 4 bases and J by 8 bases, leaving 19 bases between them. As DNA, the CDR3 is TGTGCCACCAGTGACCGAACTATAACAACCCTCGAAGCTTTCTTT. This codes for CATSDRTITTLEAFF.

For this clone: The same CDR3 also results from other DNA sequences found in this sample. V is TRBV5-4 and J is TRBJ2-3; 9 positions match TRBD2. Germline V gene lookup returns CDR1 SGHNT and CDR2 YYREEE (reference sequence). Unmatched junction bases numbered 5, after V lost 2 bases and J lost 1 base. This CDR3 contains 16 residues. The CDR3: CASSFGGGAGTDTQYF. CDR3 nucleotide sequence: TGTGCCAGCAGCTTTGGCGGGGGGGCCGGCACAGATACGCAGTATTTT.

The V gene is TRBV30, the J gene TRBJ1-1; tentatively, D is TRBD1 (5 bases). The V gene lost 3 bases and the J gene lost 1 base, with 9 bases spanning the gap. Germline CDR1 and CDR2: GTSNPN and SVGIG (reference sequence). The CDR3 length is 13 residues. CDR3 protein: CAWSLTENTEAFF. The CDR3 DNA reads as TGTGCCTGGAGCCTGACAGAGAACACTGAAGCTTTCTTT.

The V and J genes are TRBV5-1 and TRBJ2-7; D possibly corresponds to TRBD1 (6 bases). The germline V gene has CDR1 SGHRS and CDR2 YFSETQ. The CDR3 consists of 15 residues. V shed 1 base and J shed 2 bases, with 13 bases lying between them. This CDR3 is CASSLTLQGPYEQYF. DNA of the CDR3: TGCGCCAGCAGCTTGACATTACAGGGCCCCTACGAGCAGTACTTC.

About this clone: Other DNA variants within this sample encode the same CDR3. The rearrangement uses TRBV12-3 or TRBV12-4 and TRBJ2-7; D gene unclear. The V end lost 2 bases, the J end lost 4 bases, and 6 bases lay between the germline ends. The CDR3 totals 12 residues. CDR3 DNA sequence: TGTGCCAGCAGTTTAACGGGTTACGAGCAGTACTTC. This sequence encodes CASSLTGYEQYF.

V is TRBV3-1 (or the pseudogene TRBV3-2) and J is TRBJ1-1; 9 nucleotides match TRBD1. The CDR3 runs 14 residues. J lost 5 bases, V lost 4 bases, and 5 bases had no gene match. Per germline, CDR1 LGHDT and CDR2 YNNKEL (reference sequence). Here the CDR3 DNA reads TGTGCCAGCAGCCCAGGACAGGGGTGGACTGAAGCTTTCTTT. Translation: CASSPGQGWTEAFF.

The gene calls are TRBV7-3 and TRBJ2-4; 8 nucleotides match TRBD2. Germline CDR1 and CDR2: SGHTA and FQGTGA. J was trimmed by 8 bases and V by 5 bases; bases with no gene match: 14. The length of the CDR3 is 16 residues. CDR3 loop: CASSPGGREEGYIQYF. The CDR3, as DNA: TGTGCCAGCAGCCCCGGTGGGCGGGAGGAAGGGTACATTCAGTACTTC.

The chain recombines TRBV2 with TRBJ2-5, with a tentative D call TRBD1 (6 bases). The CDR3 is made up of 13 amino acids. V was trimmed by 6 bases and J by 2 bases, leaving 10 bases between them. Germline CDR1 and CDR2: SNHLY and FYNNEI. The CDR3: CASRTGLQETQYF. CDR3 in DNA: TGTGCCAGCAGGACAGGCCTACAAGAGACCCAGTACTTC.

The rearrangement links TRBV6-6 to TRBJ2-1, with D possibly matching TRBD1 (6 bases). The length of the CDR3 is 13 residues. Germline V lookup: CDR1 MNHNY, CDR2 SVGAGI (reference sequence). Deletions cut 0 bases from V and 7 bases from J, with 7 bases between. The CDR3 DNA sequence: TGTGCCAGCAGTTACTCGAGGGGGAATGAGCAGTTCTTC. Residues: CASSYSRGNEQFF.

The chain links TRBV18 to TRBJ1-5; D is unresolved. This CDR3 is 14 amino acids long. Germline values: CDR1 KGHSH, CDR2 LQKENI. Trimming pared 3 bases from V and 3 bases from J, leaving 9 bases between. The CDR3 reads CASSPNGINQPQHF. The CDR3 region has the DNA TGTGCCAGCTCACCCAACGGGATCAATCAGCCCCAGCATTTT.

The V gene is TRBV5-1, the J gene TRBJ2-4; no clear D gene. V shed 2 bases and J shed 8 bases, with 14 bases lying between them. Germline V gene data show CDR1 as SGHRS and CDR2 as YFSETQ. The CDR3 contains 14 residues. The chain's CDR3 is CASSLEQKSHIQYF. The CDR3 DNA follows: TGCGCCAGCAGCTTAGAACAGAAGTCTCACATTCAGTACTTC.

The table lists this clone with a count of one. The V call is TRBV15, the J call TRBJ1-4; no clear D gene. With 3 bases removed from V and 0 bases from J, the gap between germline ends came to 5 bases. The CDR3 covers 14 residues. Germline V gene sequence: CDR1 LNHNV, CDR2 YYDKDF (reference sequence). CDR3 nucleotides: TGTGCCACCAGCAGGGTAGCAACTAATGAAAAACTGTTTTTT. As protein: CATSRVATNEKLFF. Full variable domain (rest looked up from reference TRBV15 and TRBJ1-4): DAMVIQNPRYQVTQFGKPVTLSCSQTLNHNVMYWYQQKSSQAPKLLFHYYDKDFNNEADTPDNFQSRRPNTSFCFLDIRSPGLGDTAMYLCATSRVATNEKLFFGSGTQLSVL.

V is TRBV7-3 and J is TRBJ2-3; D is ambiguous. Germline V gives CDR1 SGHTA, CDR2 FQGTGA. The CDR3 has 14 residues. The germline V and J ends were trimmed by 5 bases and 4 bases, with 13 bases remaining between them. The DNA of the CDR3 is TGTGCCAGCAGCCTCTATAATCCCCCAGATACGCAGTATTTT. As protein: CASSLYNPPDTQYF.

The chain links TRBV19 to TRBJ2-7; 7 bases align to TRBD2. The CDR3 loop spans 17 amino acids. The germline V gene encodes CDR1 LNHDA and CDR2 SQIVND (reference sequence). Trimming took 5 bases from V and 1 from J; bases not matched to a gene: 14. In nucleotides, the CDR3 is TGTGCCAGTAGTTCGCTGGCGGGCCAGGGAGGGTCCTACGAGCAGTACTTC. Its protein is CASSSLAGQGGSYEQYF.

The V gene is TRBV19, the J gene TRBJ1-1; D is possibly TRBD1 (6 bases). V was pared by 3 bases and J by 3 bases, with 11 bases between. CDR1 and CDR2 (germline): LNHDA, SQIVND (reference sequence). CDR3 length equals 14 residues. CDR3 protein: CASSIWTADTEAFF. CDR3 bases: TGTGCCAGTAGTATCTGGACAGCGGACACTGAAGCTTTCTTT.

The V gene is TRBV27, the J gene TRBJ1-4; weak D call: TRBD1 (6 bases). V lost 4 bases and J 13 bases, leaving 16 bases between the germline ends. CDR1 MNHEY and CDR2 SMNVEV come from the germline V gene (reference sequence). The CDR3 loop spans 13 amino acids. The CDR3 DNA sequence: TGTGCCAGCAGTTCGTCGCCCAGGGGAACACTGTTTTTT. Its protein product is CASSSSPRGTLFF.

V is TRBV25-1 and J is TRBJ2-1, with 7 bases identical to TRBD1. The CDR3 extends over 16 amino acids. CDR1 is MGHDK, CDR2 SYGVNS, per germline. The junction had 12 bases not matched to a gene; V was cut back by 1 base and J by 9 bases. CDR3 sequence: CASSEWAPNRGGEQFF. DNA for the CDR3: TGTGCCAGCAGTGAATGGGCCCCAAACAGGGGCGGTGAGCAGTTCTTC. The full variable domain, in which reference TRBV25-1 and TRBJ2-1 provide the parts outside the CDR3, is EADIYQTPRYLVIGTGKKITLECSQTMGHDKMYWYQQDPGMELHLIHYSYGVNSTEKGDLSSESTVSRIRTEHFPLTLESARPSHTSQYLCASSEWAPNRGGEQFFGPGTRLTVL.

This clone was counted once. The genes are TRBV15 and TRBJ2-4; a weak D match, TRBD1 (5 bases). V was clipped by 3 bases and J by 0 bases, with 33 bases between them. This CDR3 is 23 amino acids long. CDR1 and CDR2 (germline): LNHNV, YYDKDF (reference sequence). The CDR3 sequence is CATSSRFLSTDTGGSPAKNIQYF. The DNA of the CDR3 is TGTGCCACCAGCAGCAGATTCCTCTCGACCGATACAGGTGGCAGCCCAGCCAAAAACATTCAGTACTTC.

The chain links TRBV7-2 to TRBJ1-6, with a possible D match to TRBD1 (5 bases). Germline V gene sequence: CDR1 SGHTA, CDR2 FQGNSA. The germline V and J ends were trimmed by 5 bases and 6 bases, with 8 bases remaining between them. The CDR3 extends over 13 amino acids. CDR3 in amino acids: CASSPRGNSPLHF. In DNA, the CDR3 is TGTGCCAGCAGCCCTAGGGGTAATTCACCCCTCCACTTT. Full variable domain (outside the CDR3, taken from reference TRBV7-2 and TRBJ1-6): GAGVSQSPSNKVTEKGKDVELRCDPISGHTALYWYRQSLGQGLEFLIYFQGNSAPDKSGLPSDRFSAERTGGSVSTLTIQRTQQEDSAVYLCASSPRGNSPLHFGNGTRLTVT.